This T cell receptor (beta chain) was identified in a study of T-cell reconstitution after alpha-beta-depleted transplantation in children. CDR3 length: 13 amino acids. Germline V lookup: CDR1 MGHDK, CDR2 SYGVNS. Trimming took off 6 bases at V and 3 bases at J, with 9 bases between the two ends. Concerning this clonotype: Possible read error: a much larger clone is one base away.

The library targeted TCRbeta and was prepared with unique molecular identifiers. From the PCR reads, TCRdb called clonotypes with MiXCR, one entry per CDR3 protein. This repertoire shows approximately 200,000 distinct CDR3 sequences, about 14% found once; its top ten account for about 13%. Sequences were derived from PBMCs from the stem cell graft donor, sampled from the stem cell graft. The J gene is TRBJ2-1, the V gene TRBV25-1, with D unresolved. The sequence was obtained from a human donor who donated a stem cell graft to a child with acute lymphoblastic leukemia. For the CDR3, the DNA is TGTGCCAGCAGAGGTGGGGACTACAATGAGCAGTTCTTC. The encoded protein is CASRGGDYNEQFF.